The text below deals with one TCR beta chain. Its recognized antigen is unknown. No much larger clone exists at a distance of one base, and base qualities are not known. Receptors were amplified or captured by PCR. These reads were obtained on an Illumina HiSeq 2500. To reduce PCR and sequencing biases, unique molecular identifiers were incorporated into the TCR beta cDNA libraries. Every 1 to 10 million input T cells yielded 500,000 or so cDNA molecules, meaning each molecule approximated one T cell. The same protocol used for the earlier healthy control dataset was applied to prepare and sequence the patient libraries. Samples belonging to the same batch were prepared together, multiplexed and sequenced on a shared HiSeq lane. Regarding the original processing steps: MIGEC handled the raw barcoded reads, throwing out single-read molecular identifier groups before consensus assembly and CDR3 extraction. Clonotype tables were post-analysed with VDJtools, normalizing diversity by down-sampling all datasets to the smallest sample size. In repertoire overlap clustering, CDR3 amino acid sequences, but not nucleotide sequences, were matched to correct batch-related cross-sample contamination. The public sequencing data were trimmed at Q25 with fastp and processed into clonotypes with MiXCR by TCRdb, which kept only in-frame beta chains. Each record represents a unique CDR3 protein, reported with the most common genes and DNA among its rows. The V and J calls, along with clone size, are taken from TCRdb and not from the paper's own processing. Within this sample are some 690,000 distinct CDR3 sequences, with roughly three fifths of them counted one time only. Approximately 10% of the sample lies in the top ten.

To demonstrate the VDJtools post-analysis software, the study profiled TCR beta repertoires from the peripheral blood of some 13 young patients with multiple sclerosis. The multiple sclerosis patients were children and adolescents ranging in age from roughly 6 to 15 years. These data come from a study of post-analysis software for immune sequencing data (dated by TCRdb to between 2014 and 2017). Study-level background: Recorded disease courses included relapsing-remitting, secondary progressive and progressive-relapsing multiple sclerosis, with some patients lacking subtype annotation. The patient repertoires were compared against around eleven previously published healthy control repertoires obtained from donors aged about 6 to 27 years. A subset of samples was prepared in parallel using single-end sample barcoding, then pooled and co-amplified after Illumina adapter ligation.

Study-wide findings and limitations: The control group was slightly older than the multiple sclerosis patient group. Strong co-clustering of samples prepared in the same batch was shown by direct clustering with F measure, prompting a batch-effect correction. Normalized Chao1 diversity was significantly lower in multiple sclerosis patients than controls, suggesting substantial peripheral T-cell clonal expansion.

This TCR derives from a girl aged 2-10 years with multiple sclerosis. Sequenced material: blood.

The nucleotide sequence reads TGCAGCGTTTCCTACAGCGGGAGGCCCACAGATACGCAGTATTTT. It encodes CSVSYSGRPTDTQYF. The rearrangement joined TRBV29-1 to TRBJ2-3; 9 bases in the junction line up with TRBD2. CDR1 is given as SQVTM and CDR2 as ANQGSEA, both from the germline V gene. The cysteine opens and the phenylalanine closes a CDR3 of 15 amino acids. Only CDR3 DNA remains: 45 bases, in frame from the first base. The germline V end is reduced by 5 bases and the J end by 2 bases; junction bases left unmatched: 8.